This TCR beta chain was obtained from a study of human T cells and chemical hapten exposure. Study-wide results and limits: A positive correlation with patch test score was shown by PT1 expanded TCR counts.

This clonotype was seen more than once but under ten times. Antigen unknown. Trimming pared 0 bases from V and 0 bases from J, leaving 9 bases between. Germline V gene sequence: CDR1 LGHNA, CDR2 YNFKEQ. CDR3 length: 15 amino acids. Individual cDNA molecules received unique molecular identifiers in the library. MiXCR, run by TCRdb on the RACE reads, gives a single entry per CDR3 protein. The sample carries tens of thousands of distinct CDR3 sequences, 9.5% to 15% recorded once. Time point denoted: patch test 3, about 24 weeks after DPC sensitization. Specified treatment: therapeutic diphenylcyclopropenone sensitization with weekly scalp DPC.

Sequenced here: whole blood, sampled in connection with sensitization to the hapten diphenylcyclopropenone (DPC). The chain joins TRBV4-2 to TRBJ2-7; D remains unclear. This TCR was recovered from a man aged 25 to 40 with alopecia areata. Some clones in this sample may be carry-over from other donors' samples. The DNA for the CDR3 is TGTGCCAGCAGCCAAGAAGCCCAAAGCTCCTACGAGCAGTACTTC. Its protein product is CASSQEAQSSYEQYF.